The 17 T cell receptor beta chains given below trace back to one sample, sequenced in a study of identifying expanded T cells in peripheral blood. Libraries were prepared by immunoSEQ multiplex PCR; TCRdb keeps only in-frame clonotypes and omits some of them. Of tens of thousands of clones listed, 80% to 90% are singletons. Sample: blood. Receptor source: a person aged 18-70 years in good health.

This clone was recorded a few times. The rearrangement joins TRBV5-8 to TRBJ1-5; TRBD1 matches at 7 bases. The V segment lost 3 bases and the J segment 6 bases; nucleotides outside the gene matches: 15. The CDR3 runs 17 residues. Germline V gene lookup returns CDR1 SGHTS and CDR2 YDEGEE. The CDR3 region is CASSSFLGKGAGQPQHF. CDR3 coding DNA: TGTGCCAGCAGCTCCTTCCTCGGCAAGGGGGCCGGTCAGCCCCAGCATTTT.

The chain uses TRBV9 and TRBJ1-1; possible D gene TRBD1, 6 bases. Deletions cut 0 bases from V and 8 bases from J, with 17 bases between. The CDR3 has 15 residues. Germline CDR1 reads SGDLS; CDR2 reads YYNGEE. The CDR3 bases are TGTGCCAGCAGCGTAGGGGGGGCCCGAACAACCGAAGCTTTCTTT. Protein sequence: CASSVGGARTTEAFF.

This clone showed up just once. The rearrangement uses TRBV11-3 and TRBJ1-1; 8 positions match TRBD1. Germline V gene data show CDR1 as SGHNT and CDR2 as YENEEA. The CDR3 extends over 15 amino acids. With V trimmed by 4 bases and J by 5 bases, 9 bases remained unmatched. CDR3 sequence (DNA): TGTGCCAGCAGCTCCGTTGGGACAGGAGGAACTGAAGCTTTCTTT. This encodes CASSSVGTGGTEAFF.

The chain joins TRBV25-1 to TRBJ1-2; no firm D call. The CDR3 loop spans 13 amino acids. Germline CDR1 reads MGHDK; CDR2 reads SYGVNS. Trimming pared 6 bases from V and 0 bases from J, leaving 8 bases between. This CDR3 is CASRGPSNYGYTF. Here the CDR3 DNA reads TGTGCCAGCAGGGGCCCTTCTAACTATGGCTACACCTTC.

The rearrangement links TRBV5-6 to TRBJ1-1; no clear D gene. CDR1 SGHDT and CDR2 YYEEEE come from the germline V gene. V dropped 4 bases and J dropped 1 base, with 20 bases sitting between them. The length of the CDR3 is 17 residues. The CDR3 coding sequence is TGTGCCAGCAGCCAACCGGGCCCCCCAAGCTCGAACACTGAAGCTTTCTTT. This codes for CASSQPGPPSSNTEAFF.

The chain combines TRBV5-1 with TRBJ1-1, with 8 bases aligning to TRBD1. Germline V gene lookup returns CDR1 SGHRS and CDR2 YFSETQ. Trimming took 4 bases from V and 4 from J; bases not matched to a gene: 6. The length of the CDR3 is 14 residues. CDR3 loop: CASSDGTGRTEAFF. The CDR3 nucleotides read TGCGCCAGCAGCGATGGGACAGGTCGCACTGAAGCTTTCTTT.

The CDR3 is CASSWGNGELFF. The CDR3 DNA reads TGTGCCAGCAGCTGGGGAAACGGGGAGCTGTTTTTT. The V gene is TRBV5-6, the J gene TRBJ2-2; D remains unclear. Germline-derived CDR1 and CDR2 are SGHDT and YYEEEE. Trimming left V 3 bases short and J 7 bases short, with 7 bases between. The CDR3 is made up of 12 amino acids.

V usage is TRBV5-1 and J usage is TRBJ2-3; D gene unclear. CDR1 and CDR2 from the germline V gene are SGHRS and YFSETQ. V lost 1 base, J lost 0 bases, and 21 bases lay in between. This CDR3 is 19 amino acids long. The CDR3 DNA sequence: TGCGCCAGCAGCTTGCGCCCCCCGGTGAGACACGTTAGCACAGATACGCAGTATTTT. The encoded protein is CASSLRPPVRHVSTDTQYF. Combining the CDR3 with reference TRBV5-1 and TRBJ2-3 gives the whole variable domain KAGVTQTPRYLIKTRGQQVTLSCSPISGHRSVSWYQQTPGQGLQFLFEYFSETQRNKGNFPGRFSGRQFSNSRSEMNVSTLELGDSALYLCASSLRPPVRHVSTDTQYFGPGTRLTVL.

The chain links TRBV6-5 to TRBJ2-1; D may correspond to TRBD1 or TRBD2 (6 bases each). V was cut by 2 bases and J by 7 bases, with 9 bases left in between. The germline V gene has CDR1 MNHEY and CDR2 SVGAGI. CDR3 size: 13 residues. CDR3 nucleotide sequence: TGTGCCAGCAGTTACGGAGGGGGGAATGAGCAGTTCTTC. It is translated as CASSYGGGNEQFF.

The V gene is TRBV5-5, the J gene TRBJ1-2; D perhaps matches TRBD1 (6 bases). Germline-derived CDR1 and CDR2 are SGHKS and YYEKEE (reference sequence). The germline V and J ends were trimmed by 1 base and 6 bases, with 25 bases remaining between them. The CDR3 runs 18 residues. This chain's CDR3 is CASSLKVDIGGHVDGYTF. CDR3 in DNA: TGTGCCAGCAGCTTGAAGGTAGATATCGGGGGGCACGTAGATGGCTACACCTTC.

This clone was seen only a few times. The V call is TRBV19, the J call TRBJ1-5, with TRBD1 matching 9 bases. The germline V gene has CDR1 LNHDA and CDR2 SQIVND (reference sequence). Trimming at V came to 6 bases and at J to 1 base, leaving 4 bases not matched to a gene. This CDR3 has 15 amino acids. CDR3 DNA: TGTGCCAGTAGAAGACAGGGGGGAAGCAATCAGCCCCAGCATTTT. Its protein is CASRRQGGSNQPQHF.

The V and J genes are TRBV7-9 and TRBJ2-7; 7 bases map to TRBD2. V trimming: 5 bases; J trimming: 1 base; junction bases outside the gene matches: 8. The CDR3 loop spans 15 amino acids. CDR1 SEHNR and CDR2 FQNEAQ come from the germline V gene (reference sequence). The CDR3 here is CASSTTRGGSYEQYF. CDR3 in DNA: TGTGCCAGCAGCACTACTCGCGGGGGTTCCTACGAGCAGTACTTC.

The chain employs TRBV19 and TRBJ1-5; TRBD1 agrees at 8 bases. The CDR3 covers 15 residues. Germline CDR1 is LNHDA and CDR2 is SQIVND (reference sequence). Trimming cost V 4 bases and J 4 bases; bases outside gene matches: 6. Here the CDR3 reads CASSTDRGDNQPQHF. The CDR3 DNA reads as TGTGCCAGTAGTACAGACAGGGGTGATAATCAGCCCCAGCATTTT. The full variable domain, with the rest looked up from reference TRBV19 and TRBJ1-5, is DGGITQSPKYLFRKEGQNVTLSCEQNLNHDAMYWYRQDPGQGLRLIYYSQIVNDFQKGDIAEGYSVSREKKESFPLTVTSAQKNPTAFYLCASSTDRGDNQPQHFGDGTRLSIL.

The chain combines TRBV7-8 with TRBJ1-1; the D gene is possibly TRBD1 (6 bases). V shed 5 bases and J shed 3 bases, with 13 bases lying between them. The germline gives CDR1 SGHVS, CDR2 FQNEAQ. CDR3 length: 14 residues. CDR3 residues: CASSRDRTDTEAFF. As DNA, the CDR3 is TGTGCCAGCAGCCGAGACAGGACGGACACTGAAGCTTTCTTT.

This rearrangement joins TRBV13 to TRBJ1-6; D unclear. CDR3 length equals 12 residues. The V end was cut by 1 base, the J end by 8 bases, with 3 bases between. CDR1 and CDR2 from the germline V gene are PRHDT and FYEKMQ (reference sequence). This CDR3 reads CASSLEDSPLHF. The CDR3, as DNA: TGTGCCAGCAGCTTAGAGGATTCACCCCTCCACTTT.

This clone was found once. The CDR3 nucleotides read TGCGCCAGCAGCCAAGTGCAGGGGTCAAATCAGCCCCAGCATTTT. Its translation: CASSQVQGSNQPQHF. The rearrangement joins TRBV4-3 to TRBJ1-5, with D perhaps TRBD1 (6 bases). Germline-derived CDR1 and CDR2 are LGHNA and YSLEER. V dropped 1 base and J dropped 4 bases, with 11 bases sitting between them. The CDR3 has 15 amino acids.

This chain uses TRBV5-4 with TRBJ2-5; the D gene is possibly TRBD1 (5 bases). Germline loops: CDR1 SGHNT, CDR2 YYREEE (reference sequence). This CDR3 comprises 13 residues. V was shortened by 1 base and J by 7 bases, with 11 bases between the two germline ends. In DNA, the CDR3 is TGTGCCAGCAGCTTGTTCAGGGAAGGGACCCAGTACTTC. This gives the protein CASSLFREGTQYF.